This TCR beta chain was captured by sequencing in a study of shared T cell receptors in the human thymus. Clones were read by immunoSEQ multiplex PCR, and TCRdb kept only the in-frame ones, dropping some. The table shows roughly 700,000 clones, with roughly 90% occurring only once. The CDR3 is 14 amino acids. Looked up from germline, CDR1 is SGHNT and CDR2 is YENEEA. The V gene lost 4 bases and the J gene lost 1 base, with 10 bases spanning the gap. This same sample was also taken into another study, of human thymus T cells. That publication notes: Corrective surgery for congenital heart defects was being performed on the healthy Finnish infants who were the donors. Resections from corrective heart surgery provided thymus tissue. What appeared biased in thymic and blood repertoires was the usage of V and J genes. Highly overlapping thymic repertoires in unrelated individuals were reported by related research.

The chain uses TRBV11-3 and TRBJ1-1, with a weak D call TRBD1 (6 bases). This clonotype was obtained from a boy under two years old with a congenital heart defect. The specimen was thymocytes. As DNA, the CDR3 is TGTGCCAGCAGCTCCAGGACAGAGAACACTGAAGCTTTCTTT. Amino acid sequence: CASSSRTENTEAFF.